This section outlines one T cell receptor beta chain sequence together with its context. Its antigen remains unidentified. No qualities accompany the bases; no much larger clone lies one base away. Participants in the prospective study were enrolled through a virtual design, were aged about 18 to 89 years, and lived in about 25 United States geographic areas. In the prospective study, participants were assigned to cohorts based on the clinical history participants reported in a screening survey and a study questionnaire. ImmuneRACE Cohort 3 recovered participants were defined by two consecutive negative NP/OP PCR tests, healthcare professional clearance, or symptom resolution. Each participant in the prospective study had whole blood, serum and a nasopharyngeal or oropharyngeal swab collected by mobile phlebotomists. Participants in the prospective study had the option to provide additional blood draws and questionnaires over a roughly 2-month period. Before DNA extraction, blood samples from the prospective study were shipped at room temperature or frozen.

TCRbeta CDR3 regions were amplified from genomic DNA using the immunoSEQ Assay, a bias-controlled multiplex PCR. Processing in the source paper ran as follows. Within the assay, amplification of reference gene primers was used to estimate how many nucleated cells each sample contained. To quantify the absolute abundance of each unique TCRbeta CDR3 rearrangement, sequence reads were collapsed and filtered. Productive Simpson clonality was computed per sample as the square root of Simpson's diversity index over productive rearrangements. What TCRdb holds here is the immuneACCESS table cut down to in-frame rearrangements. Part of the clones is not present; checked against another copy, under half of the missing clones reflect an unresolved V gene, and the others are unexplained. The D gene and trimming were derived from the DNA, and the V and J assignments and clone size from that table. The sample contains around 250,000 clones, about 82% of them found a single time. The ten largest account for roughly 2% of the sample.

This specimen comes from a study of blood T cell repertoires in COVID-19 (dated by TCRdb to the early 2020s). Background for the entire study: Samples covering the acute and convalescent phases of COVID-19 were provided by collaborators in the United States, Italy and Spain. The dataset comprised deeply sampled blood TCRbeta repertoires from subjects exposed to, actively infected with, or recovered from COVID-19. A freely available public database, intended as a resource for researchers studying the immune response to SARS-CoV-2, is where the repertoires were released. Where HLA class I and class II types were available, the types were taken from metadata supplied by the sample provider, not from assay-based typing. The material from the prospective study consisted of cDNA or gDNA derived from T cells, B-cell-depleted T cells, or PBMCs. Samples were obtained from the ongoing ImmuneRACE study (first 160 participants) and from 1,254 subjects provided by 6 global collaborators. Nearly every sample came with metadata listing a de-identified subject ID, COVID-19 status, age in years and sex.

The research as a whole found: The quantity of clinical and demographic metadata differed by source and by participant and was supplied without curation.

CDR1 and CDR2 were assigned from the germline V gene as SGHTA and FQGNSA. Here V drops 4 bases and J drops 5 bases, and the junction holds 10 bases not matched to any gene. The CDR3 runs 16 amino acids, cysteine and phenylalanine included. Left in the record is the CDR3 DNA by itself, 48 bases read in frame from the first base. The sequencing input was PBMCs or T cells enriched from blood (not recorded which). The sequence joins TRBV7-2 to TRBJ2-5; 10 bases in the junction line up with TRBD2. The sequence derives from a woman aged 45-59 years who had recovered from COVID-19. The CDR3 protein is CASSSLASGGRETQYF. The DNA is TGTGCCAGCAGCTCCTTAGCTAGCGGGGGTAGGGAGACCCAGTACTTC.